Listed below are T cell receptor beta chains from one sample, sequenced in a study of OX40 agonist ivuxolimab in advanced cancers. Clones were read by immunoSEQ multiplex PCR, and TCRdb kept only the in-frame ones, dropping some. The sample has about 99,000 clones, approximately 95% seen once. The sample here was CD4+ or CD8+ T cells sorted from blood, taken in a trial of the OX40 agonist ivuxolimab. The source is an adult with an advanced solid tumor such as melanoma, head and neck, liver or kidney cancer. CDR3s include the opening cysteine and the closing phenylalanine or tryptophan. A D gene is named only where the DNA matches it firmly.

D	length	V	J	CDR3	DNA
NA	14	TRBV7-9	TRBJ2-3	CASSLVSGTDTQYF	TGTGCCAGCAGCTTAGTTTCAGGCACAGATACGCAGTATTTT
TRBD2	15	TRBV4-3	TRBJ2-1	CASSQDPAGGIEQFF	TGCGCCAGCAGCCAAGATCCAGCGGGAGGGATTGAGCAGTTCTTC
NA	14	TRBV6-6	TRBJ2-7	CASSVRATAYEQYF	TGTGCCAGCAGTGTCCGGGCGACCGCCTACGAGCAGTACTTC
TRBD2	16	TRBV4-1	TRBJ2-7	CASSQDRTSASYEQYF	TGCGCCAGCAGCCAAGATCGAACTAGCGCCTCCTACGAGCAGTACTTC
NA	15	TRBV7-8	TRBJ1-1	CASSLAGKHGTEAFF	TGTGCCAGCAGCTTAGCGGGTAAACATGGGACTGAAGCTTTCTTT
NA	14	TRBV16	TRBJ2-7	CASSLRTVGYEQYF	TGTGCCAGCAGCCTTCGGACAGTAGGTTACGAGCAGTACTTC
TRBD1	16	TRBV28	TRBJ1-1	CASSYDTGALNTEAFF	TGTGCCAGCAGTTACGATACAGGGGCCCTGAACACTGAAGCTTTCTTT
TRBD1	15	TRBV6-5	TRBJ2-7	CASRNGQGEAYEQYF	TGTGCCAGCAGAAACGGACAGGGAGAGGCCTACGAGCAGTACTTC
NA	14	TRBV19	TRBJ1-1	CASSIPQGNTEAFF	TGTGCCAGTAGTATACCACAGGGGAACACTGAAGCTTTCTTT
NA	14	TRBV7-2	TRBJ1-4	CASSTPSPNEKLFF	TGTGCCAGCAGCACTCCTTCCCCAAATGAAAAACTGTTTTTT